What follows is one T cell receptor beta chain and its context. Its matching antigen is unknown. This entry comes from a study of OX40 agonist ivuxolimab in advanced cancers. For the study at large: At doses from 0.01 to 10 mg/kg, patients were given intravenous ivuxolimab every 2 weeks. Study observations and caveats: With doses of 0.1-3.0 mg/kg, partial responders showed among the lowest clonal expansion. Still undetermined is the antigen specificity of the expanded peripheral T cells. Within 6 weeks, CD4+ and CD8+ blood T cells expanded clonally at 0.1 to 3.0 mg/kg.

Germline-derived CDR1 and CDR2 are MNHEY and SMNVEV (reference sequence). The V gene lost 10 bases and the J gene lost 7 bases, with 20 bases spanning the gap. The CDR3 has 13 residues. The method was immunoSEQ multiplex PCR; TCRdb's version includes in-frame clones alone and lacks a portion of them. The repertoire holds 65,000 to 80,000 clones, with 80% to 95% as singletons. The clonotype originates from an adult with an advanced solid tumor such as melanoma, head and neck, liver or kidney cancer. The chain links TRBV27 to TRBJ2-7, with D possibly matching TRBD2 (7 bases). The sample consisted of CD4+ or CD8+ T cells sorted from blood, taken in a trial of the OX40 agonist ivuxolimab. This CDR3 is CATLREGVGEQYF. The CDR3 region has the DNA TGTGCCACCCTTAGGGAGGGGGTTGGAGAGCAGTACTTC.